These 19 T cell receptor beta chains share one sample of origin, sequenced in a study of beta chain features in type 1 diabetes. Study observations and caveats: Researchers report that Type 1 diabetes patients had moderately but significantly shorter TCRB CDR3s across all four CD4+ subsets.

Sequenced material consisted of expressed TCRB transcripts (all of the isolated RNA was reverse transcribed). Sequencing was performed with immunoSEQ multiplex PCR; in TCRdb, only in-frame clones are kept and a portion is missing. This repertoire shows 500,000 to 800,000 clones, around 11% found once; its top ten account for around 0.12%. No antigen has been assigned to these receptors. Specimen: naive CD4+ T cells from blood. The receptors derive from a man aged 25-40 years with type 1 diabetes.

The sample holds a few counts of this clone. The J gene is TRBJ1-5, the V gene TRBV5-4; TRBD1 is a possible D gene (6 bases). The V end was cut by 4 bases, the J end by 4 bases, with 9 bases between. Per the germline V gene, CDR1 is SGHNT and CDR2 is YYREEE (reference sequence). This CDR3 contains 13 residues. CDR3 in amino acids: CASSRDTNQPQHF. Written as DNA, the CDR3 is TGTGCCAGCAGCCGGGACACTAATCAGCCCCAGCATTTT.

The V and J genes are TRBV14 and TRBJ2-7; D unresolved. V was pared by 3 bases and J by 2 bases, with 14 bases between. CDR3 length: 15 amino acids. Germline V gene sequence: CDR1 SGHDN, CDR2 FVKESK. CDR3 region: CASSHAPGLPYEQYF. For the CDR3, the DNA is TGTGCCAGCAGCCACGCACCGGGCCTTCCCTACGAGCAGTACTTC.

This chain links TRBV29-1 with TRBJ1-1; 7 nucleotides agree with TRBD1. The ends lost 4 bases at V and 0 bases at J; junction bases unmatched: 5. The CDR3 runs 14 residues. Germline lookup yields CDR1 SQVTM and CDR2 ANQGSEA. The CDR3 sequence is CSVGEQGMNTEAFF. For the CDR3, the DNA is TGCAGCGTTGGAGAACAGGGGATGAACACTGAAGCTTTCTTT.

A few counts support this clone. Here the CDR3 reads CASSYDPRDRLNTEAFF. DNA for the CDR3: TGTGCCAGCAGCTACGACCCCCGGGACAGGCTAAACACTGAAGCTTTCTTT. V gene TRBV7-9 combines with J gene TRBJ1-1, with 8 bases fitting TRBD1. After removal of 4 bases from V and 2 bases from J, the junction contained 12 bases not matched to a gene. The CDR3 is made up of 17 amino acids. Germline V lookup: CDR1 SEHNR, CDR2 FQNEAQ (reference sequence). The full variable domain, completed using reference TRBV7-9 and TRBJ1-1, is DTGVSQNPRHKITKRGQNVTFRCDPISEHNRLYWYRQTLGQGPEFLTYFQNEAQLEKSRLLSDRFSAERPKGSFSTLEIQRTEQGDSAMYLCASSYDPRDRLNTEAFFGQGTRLTVV.

The rearrangement uses TRBV7-6 and TRBJ1-1; D unresolved. Germline V CDR1 and CDR2: SGHVS, FNYEAQ. With 2 bases removed from V and 1 base from J, the gap between germline ends came to 8 bases. The CDR3 runs to 14 residues. The chain's CDR3 is CASSLRVTNTEAFF. Written as DNA, the CDR3 is TGTGCCAGCAGCTTAAGGGTGACGAACACTGAAGCTTTCTTT.

In this sample, this clone turned up a few times. The rearrangement links TRBV19 to TRBJ2-5, with D perhaps matching TRBD1 (6 bases). The CDR3 totals 15 residues. In germline, CDR1 is LNHDA, CDR2 SQIVND (reference sequence). Trimming removed 6 bases at V and 7 bases at J, with 21 bases between. The CDR3 protein is CASSNSGDRAGTQYF. The DNA for the CDR3 is TGTGCCAGTAGCAACTCAGGGGACCGGGCAGGGACCCAGTACTTC. The whole variable domain, remainder taken from reference TRBV19 and TRBJ2-5, is DGGITQSPKYLFRKEGQNVTLSCEQNLNHDAMYWYRQDPGQGLRLIYYSQIVNDFQKGDIAEGYSVSREKKESFPLTVTSAQKNPTAFYLCASSNSGDRAGTQYFGPGTRLLVL.

This clone was recorded a few times. The genes are TRBV20-1 and TRBJ2-7, with D tentatively TRBD1 (5 bases). Germline CDR1 and CDR2: DFQATT and SNEGSKA (reference sequence). CDR3 length equals 11 residues. Trimming took 6 bases from V and 4 from J, leaving 10 bases between them. CDR3 amino acids: CSAKTEYEQYF. The DNA for the CDR3 is TGCAGTGCAAAGACAGAGTACGAGCAGTACTTC.

V is TRBV5-4 and J is TRBJ1-6; 7 bases are a match to TRBD1. Trimming at V came to 4 bases and at J to 10 bases, leaving 14 bases not matched to a gene. The germline V gene encodes CDR1 SGHNT and CDR2 YYREEE (reference sequence). The CDR3 sequence is 16 residues long. CDR3 nucleotides: TGTGCCAGCAGCCCTAATCCCGGGACAGTACGATCACCCCTCCACTTT. Its translation is CASSPNPGTVRSPLHF. The whole variable domain, filled in from reference TRBV5-4 and TRBJ1-6, reads ETGVTQSPTHLIKTRGQQVTLRCSSQSGHNTVSWYQQALGQGPQFIFQYYREEENGRGNFPPRFSGLQFPNYSSELNVNALELDDSALYLCASSPNPGTVRSPLHFGNGTRLTVT.

The rearrangement links TRBV7-9 to TRBJ1-2, with 10 bases lining up with TRBD1. With V trimmed by 5 bases and J by 6 bases, 12 bases remained unmatched. This CDR3 contains 16 residues. Germline V gives CDR1 SEHNR, CDR2 FQNEAQ (reference sequence). In DNA, the CDR3 is TGTGCCAGCAGCCGACTTACCCTCGGGACAGGGGATGGCTACACCTTC. Its translation is CASSRLTLGTGDGYTF.

This clone was counted only a few times. The chain couples TRBV7-9 to TRBJ2-1; 8 nucleotides align to TRBD2. Losses at the gene ends were 0 bases for V and 13 bases for J; bases not matched to a gene: 8. CDR3 size: 14 residues. Germline CDR1 is SEHNR and CDR2 is FQNEAQ (reference sequence). The CDR3 DNA follows: TGTGCCAGCAGCTTAGCGGGAGCGGGGGAGTTACAGTTCTTC. Translation: CASSLAGAGELQFF. The whole variable domain, filled in from reference TRBV7-9 and TRBJ2-1, reads DTGVSQNPRHKITKRGQNVTFRCDPISEHNRLYWYRQTLGQGPEFLTYFQNEAQLEKSRLLSDRFSAERPKGSFSTLEIQRTEQGDSAMYLCASSLAGAGELQFFGPGTRLTVL.

This clone was counted between two and nine times. The V call is TRBV6-1, the J call TRBJ2-3; D call uncertain. This CDR3 contains 14 residues. Germline loops: CDR1 MNHNS, CDR2 SASEGT. V lost 2 bases, J lost 4 bases, and 10 bases lay in between. CDR3 protein: CASSEQPTSDTQYF. In DNA, the CDR3 is TGTGCCAGCAGTGAACAGCCAACATCAGATACGCAGTATTTT.

The V call is TRBV7-9, the J call TRBJ2-5; D ambiguous. The CDR3 sequence is 16 residues long. V was pared by 4 bases and J by 3 bases, with 18 bases between. Germline assignment: CDR1 SEHNR and CDR2 FQNEAQ (reference sequence). Here the CDR3 reads CASSSTTRTQKETQYF. DNA of the CDR3: TGTGCCAGCAGCTCAACGACCCGGACGCAAAAAGAGACCCAGTACTTC.

This clone was counted between two and nine times. The chain is built from TRBV29-1 and TRBJ1-2; D might be TRBD1 (5 bases). There are 15 residues in the CDR3. V gave up 6 bases and J gave up 4 bases, with 21 bases separating them. Germline values: CDR1 SQVTM, CDR2 ANQGSEA. The CDR3 loop reads CSVGGLGAESYGYTF. The DNA for the CDR3 is TGCAGCGTGGGAGGTTTAGGGGCGGAGTCCTATGGCTACACCTTC.

In this sample, this clone turned up a few times. The chain combines TRBV5-1 with TRBJ2-3, with D tentatively TRBD2 (5 bases). Between the trimmed V and J ends, which lost 0 bases and 0 bases, there was a span of 8 bases. Germline V gives CDR1 SGHRS, CDR2 YFSETQ. This CDR3 contains 15 residues. The CDR3 here is CASSLAGGSTDTQYF. The CDR3, as DNA: TGCGCCAGCAGCTTGGCCGGCGGGAGCACAGATACGCAGTATTTT.

This chain connects TRBV9 to TRBJ2-5; TRBD2 might be the D (6 bases). The CDR3 spans 14 residues. Germline loops: CDR1 SGDLS, CDR2 YYNGEE. Trimming removed 2 bases from V and 5 bases from J, with 13 bases in between. The CDR3 DNA sequence: TGTGCCAGCAGCGTCCGGGGGTTAGAGGAGACCCAGTACTTC. It is translated as CASSVRGLEETQYF.

This chain connects TRBV7-2 to TRBJ1-5, with a tentative D call TRBD1 (6 bases). Per germline, CDR1 SGHTA and CDR2 FQGNSA. The CDR3 has 15 residues. The V and J ends lost 5 bases and 4 bases respectively, with 15 bases between them. For the CDR3, the DNA is TGTGCCAGCAGCCGGGACAACCTATCGAATCAGCCCCAGCATTTT. Encoded protein: CASSRDNLSNQPQHF.

This clone was counted a few times. The genes are TRBV28 and TRBJ2-7; TRBD1 matches 8 bases. With 5 bases clipped from V and 7 bases from J, the junction kept 19 bases outside the gene matches. Germline V gene sequence: CDR1 MDHEN, CDR2 SYDVKM. The CDR3 totals 17 residues. The CDR3 coding sequence is TGTGCCAGCAGTGCAATCCTGACAGGGGCCCTACCGCGGGAGCAGTACTTC. This gives the protein CASSAILTGALPREQYF.

The rearrangement uses TRBV7-3 and TRBJ2-1; D might be TRBD2 (5 bases). V was shortened by 3 bases and J by 0 bases, with 9 bases between the two germline ends. The germline gives CDR1 SGHTA, CDR2 FQGTGA. The CDR3 spans 15 residues. In DNA form, the CDR3 reads TGTGCCAGCAGCTTGTGGGAGAGCTCCTACAATGAGCAGTTCTTC. Its translation is CASSLWESSYNEQFF.

This clone was counted a few times. In DNA, the CDR3 is TGCGCCAGCAGCCAATCAGGGGACAGGGGGTCCGAGCAGTACTTC. It translates to CASSQSGDRGSEQYF. This chain connects TRBV4-3 to TRBJ2-7; 11 nucleotides match TRBD1. Per the germline V gene, CDR1 is LGHNA and CDR2 is YSLEER. The ends lost 2 bases at V and 6 bases at J; junction bases unmatched: 6. This CDR3 is built from 15 residues.